This T cell receptor beta chain was sequenced for a study of shared clonotypes between healthy human individuals. Turning to the study itself: Participating donors consisted of a couple of women and a few men aged 18 to 49. Study outcomes and limitations: The generation probabilities recorded for non-shared clonotypes fell below those of clonotypes shared by all four donors. The diversity represented, both genetic and in exposure history, was limited by few donors.

The study separated CD4+ cells into CD45RA+ naive and CD45RA-negative memory subsets. Assay: immunoSEQ multiplex PCR; the TCRdb copy retains only in-frame clones and omits some. The sample has 550,000 to 700,000 clones, about 80% seen once; the top ten hold 1.5% to 2%. This CDR3 has 13 residues. Looked up from germline, CDR1 is MNHNY and CDR2 is SVGAGI (reference sequence). Trimming cost V 8 bases and J 12 bases; bases outside gene matches: 9. For this clone: The antigen is not known.

This chain links TRBV6-6 with TRBJ2-1; 11 nucleotides align to TRBD2. The specimen sequenced was memory CD4+ T cells sorted from blood. Sample subset: CD45RA-negative fraction. The TCR originated in a woman in her 30s in good health. The CDR3, as DNA: TGTGCCAGCTCTAGCGGGGGGCTTTGGGGGCAGTTCTTC. Amino acid sequence: CASSSGGLWGQFF.